This T cell receptor beta chain was sequenced during a study of cytomegalovirus exposure and HLA in healthy donors. On this clone itself: What it binds is unknown.

Primers: 60 Vbeta forward and 13 Jbeta reverse. Some clones are missing from TCRdb's copy, which holds only in-frame ones; the method was immunoSEQ multiplex PCR. The sample holds fewer than 250,000 clones, more than 65% seen once. General study points: The authors enumerated over 150 TCR beta chains as linked to cytomegalovirus. Judged likely to be a sequencing artifact was a cluster of highly shared sequence variants.

Donors sampled were nominally healthy, though unrecorded immune exposures were likely. The source of this sequence is a woman in her twenties or thirties in good health and CMV-seronegative. Sequencing was performed on PBMCs.

The CDR3 loop reads CASSVRQYNSPLHF. DNA for the CDR3: TGTGCCAGCAGTGTCAGACAGTATAATTCACCCCTCCACTTT. The chain joins TRBV2 to TRBJ1-6, with D maybe TRBD1 (5 bases). Trimming pared 4 bases from V and 4 bases from J, leaving 8 bases between. This CDR3 is 14 amino acids long. Germline CDR1 is SNHLY and CDR2 is FYNNEI.